This record covers a single T cell receptor (beta chain). Antigen specificity is unknown. These data originate in a study of blood T cells in healthy people across ages. Study-level points and caveats: Observed TCR beta diversity showed a strong correlation with the percentage of naive T cells as measured by flow cytometry. More naive CD4+ cells and higher diversity were found in long-lived than in aged donors. Diversity of TCR beta per million T cells declined in a roughly linear way with age.

It was with a sample-barcoded 5' primer and a J-beta primer mix that a second PCR of about 7 to 12 cycles was run. TCRdb re-called the 5' RACE reads through MiXCR, storing one row per CDR3 protein. The table lists about 1.5 million distinct CDR3 sequences, under 55% of them singletons. Trimming took 9 bases from V and 5 from J, leaving 12 bases between them. This CDR3 contains 12 residues. Germline V gene data show CDR1 as KGHDR and CDR2 as SFDVKD. The chain employs TRBV24-1 and TRBJ2-5; perhaps TRBD2 as D (6 bases). The material sequenced was blood. This receptor was taken from a woman younger than 30 in good health. The CDR3 nucleotides read TGTGCCACCGGGACTCGTTCTGAGACCCAGTACTTC. Its translation is CATGTRSETQYF.